This T cell receptor beta chain was recovered during a study of blood T cell repertoires in COVID-19. Turning to the study itself: Whether acute or convalescent, the COVID-19 samples came from the United States, Italy and Spain. Sources were T cells, B-cell-depleted T cells, or PBMCs; the material itself was cDNA or gDNA.

In the authors' workflow: Nucleated cell counts were estimated from reference gene primer amplification. The assay was immunoSEQ multiplex PCR, and TCRdb's table has in-frame clones only and misses some. V and J calls and clone size are those listed in that table; D and trimming were worked out from the DNA. The sample includes approximately 130,000 clones, around four fifths of them seen just once. The CDR3 length is 16 residues. The germline V gene has CDR1 SGHRS and CDR2 YFSETQ. Trimming cost V 0 bases and J 1 base; bases outside gene matches: 5. The TCR sequence derives from a human donor in a cohort sampled during active COVID-19. The sequenced sample was peripheral blood. The gene calls are TRBV5-1 and TRBJ2-3; 7 positions match TRBD2. The CDR3: CASSLAPSGRTDTQYF. For the CDR3, the DNA is TGCGCCAGCAGCTTGGCTCCTAGCGGTCGCACAGATACGCAGTATTTT.